Listed below are T cell receptor beta chains from one sample, sequenced in a study of cytomegalovirus exposure and HLA in healthy donors. Data came from immunoSEQ multiplex PCR; TCRdb stores just in-frame clones and leaves some out. The sample holds roughly 160,000 clones, 80% to 85% seen once. Input material: PBMCs. Receptors originate from a boy between 2 and 15 years old in good health and CMV-seronegative. The CDR3 runs from the conserved cysteine through the conserved F or W. A D gene is named only where the DNA matches it firmly. Expanded clones are given a class, and other clones once, few, many or no size at all.

TRBV5-4	once	TRBD2	TRBJ2-7	TGTGCCAGCAGCCCAAACCCGGGAGGCTCCTACGAGCAGTACTTC	CASSPNPGGSYEQYF
TRBV12-5	-	TRBD2	TRBJ2-3	TGTGCTAGTGGTTTGGGAGCGGGAGGGGTCTTCACAGATACGCAGTATTTT	CASGLGAGGVFTDTQYF
TRBV28	-	-	TRBJ1-4	TGTGCCAGCAGTTTAACTTGGGGAGCAACTAATGAAAAACTGTTTTTT	CASSLTWGATNEKLFF
TRBV6-5	few	TRBD1	TRBJ2-7	TGTGCCAGCAGTTACTCGAACAGGGACAGGGTCTACGAGCAGTACTTC	CASSYSNRDRVYEQYF
TRBV4-1	-	-	TRBJ2-3	TGCGCCAGCAGCCAAGGCGGGGCTAGCACAGATACGCAGTATTTT	CASSQGGASTDTQYF
TRBV19	-	TRBD2	TRBJ2-3	TGTGCCAGTAGCCAGGGAGGGAGCACAGATACGCAGTATTTT	CASSQGGSTDTQYF
TRBV5-1	-	-	TRBJ1-2	TGCGCCAGCAGCTTTACAGCCAGGGAGGGAAATGGCTACACCTTC	CASSFTAREGNGYTF
TRBV9	few	-	TRBJ2-2	TGTGCCAGCAGCGGAAGGATGATGCGGACAGTCACCGGGGAGCTGTTTTTT	CASSGRMMRTVTGELFF
TRBV13	-	-	TRBJ1-5	TGTGCCAGCAGCTTAGGCCGAGGGAGCAATCAGCCCCAGCATTTT	CASSLGRGSNQPQHF
TRBV6-6	-	-	TRBJ2-3	TGTGCCAGCAGTTACTCGAACAACCCTAGCACAGATACGCAGTATTTT	CASSYSNNPSTDTQYF
TRBV30	-	-	TRBJ2-1	TGTGCCTGGACAGGAAAGACTGAGCAGTTCTTC	CAWTGKTEQFF
TRBV10-3	once	-	TRBJ2-5	TGTGCCATCAGTGACTCCCGGGACAACCAAGAGACCCAGTACTTC	CAISDSRDNQETQYF
TRBV6-5	-	TRBD2	TRBJ2-7	TGTGCCAGCAGTTACTTGGCTAGCGGGAGCGACGAGCAGTACTTC	CASSYLASGSDEQYF
TRBV28	-	-	TRBJ2-2	TGTGCCAGCAGTTCAGAGCGTCGGGGGACCGGGGAGCTGTTTTTT	CASSSERRGTGELFF
TRBV7-3	-	-	TRBJ1-2	TGTGCCAGCAGCTTCGGCGGATACTATGGCTACACCTTC	CASSFGGYYGYTF
TRBV28	-	-	TRBJ2-1	TGTGCCAGCAGCCAGGGCGGTTACAATGAGCAGTTCTTC	CASSQGGYNEQFF
TRBV5-1	-	-	TRBJ2-1	TGCGCCAGCAGCCTTAAAAACAATGAGCAGTTCTTC	CASSLKNNEQFF
TRBV5-1	once	-	TRBJ2-1	TGCGCCAGTTCCCGGATGGTAGCGGTCTCTTACAATGAGCAGTTCTTC	CASSRMVAVSYNEQFF
TRBV12-5	few	-	TRBJ1-5	TGTGCTAGTGGTTTGGCCCTGGGCCTCCTAAACCCAAATCAGCCCCAGCATTTT	CASGLALGLLNPNQPQHF
TRBV6-5	-	-	TRBJ1-3	TGTGCCAGCAGTTCGGCGGACATTGGAAACACCATATATTTT	CASSSADIGNTIYF
TRBV5-1	-	-	TRBJ1-3	TGCGCCAGCAGCTTGGGCGGGACCCAATCGGGAAACACCATATATTTT	CASSLGGTQSGNTIYF
TRBV5-1	few	TRBD1	TRBJ1-1	TGCGCCAGCAGCCCGACAGGGATTGTAAACACTGAAGCTTTCTTT	CASSPTGIVNTEAFF
TRBV19	few	TRBD2	TRBJ2-7	TGTGCCAGTAGTATAGTATCGGGAGGAGAATACGAGCAGTACTTC	CASSIVSGGEYEQYF
TRBV30	-	-	TRBJ2-5	TGTGCCTGGAGCGTAGGGAGAGAGACCCAGTACTTC	CAWSVGRETQYF
TRBV4-1	-	TRBD2	TRBJ2-7	TGCGCCAGCAGCCGAGGGATGAGCGGGAGTCGGTACGAGCAGTACTTC	CASSRGMSGSRYEQYF
TRBV6-6	-	-	TRBJ2-5	TGTGCCAGCAGTTACGACGGGAACCAAGAGACCCAGTACTTC	CASSYDGNQETQYF
TRBV4-1	few	TRBD1	TRBJ2-6	TGCGCCAGCAGCCAAGTAGAAGGAGGGACAGGGACTGGGGCCAACGTCCTGACTTTC	CASSQVEGGTGTGANVLTF
TRBV10-2	-	TRBD2	TRBJ2-2	TGCGCCAGCAGTGAGTCGTCGTCTAGCGGGATCGGCTGGAACACCGGGGAGCTGTTTTTT	CASSESSSSGIGWNTGELFF
TRBV6-5	-	TRBD1	TRBJ2-5	TGTGCCAGCAGTGGGACAGGGGGGCTTGTAGAGACCCAGTACTTC	CASSGTGGLVETQYF
TRBV6-5	-	TRBD1	TRBJ1-1	TGTGCCAGCAGTCCTATGGGGACAGGGGACACTGAAGCTTTCTTT	CASSPMGTGDTEAFF
TRBV27	-	TRBD1	TRBJ2-7	TGTGCCAGCAGTTTACAGACAGGGGGCGTATACGAGCAGTACTTC	CASSLQTGGVYEQYF
TRBV28	-	TRBD1	TRBJ1-1	TGTGCCAGCAGTCCCATCCCGGGACAGGGAGGTACGGCTTTCTTT	CASSPIPGQGGTAFF
TRBV4-1	once	-	TRBJ2-1	TGCGCCAGCAGCCAATACGGCGGGGCCGCTGTTAATGAGCAGTTCTTC	CASSQYGGAAVNEQFF
TRBV15	-	-	TRBJ2-6	TGTGCCACCAGCAGGCGGGGCTCTGGGGCCAACGTCCTGACTTTC	CATSRRGSGANVLTF
TRBV5-1	-	-	TRBJ2-7	TGCGCCAGCAGCTTGGTGTCTAGCGTCTACGAGCAGTACTTC	CASSLVSSVYEQYF
TRBV7-2	-	-	TRBJ1-2	TGTGCCAGCAGCTTAAGGAGTGGGAGCTATGGCTACACCTTC	CASSLRSGSYGYTF
TRBV10-3	-	-	TRBJ2-7	TGTGCCATCAGTGAGTCAAGACGGGAGTACGAGCAGTACTTC	CAISESRREYEQYF
TRBV6-1	few	TRBD2	TRBJ2-7	TGTGCCAGCAGTGACGGACTAGCGGGAGGGCCTTGGAACGAGCAGTACTTC	CASSDGLAGGPWNEQYF
TRBV6-6	-	TRBD1	TRBJ2-7	TGTGCCAGCAGTTACTCCTGGGACAGCTCCTACGAGCAGTACTTC	CASSYSWDSSYEQYF
TRBV19	-	-	TRBJ1-2	TGTGCCAGTAGTATAGGAGTGAATAACGGCTACACCTTC	CASSIGVNNGYTF